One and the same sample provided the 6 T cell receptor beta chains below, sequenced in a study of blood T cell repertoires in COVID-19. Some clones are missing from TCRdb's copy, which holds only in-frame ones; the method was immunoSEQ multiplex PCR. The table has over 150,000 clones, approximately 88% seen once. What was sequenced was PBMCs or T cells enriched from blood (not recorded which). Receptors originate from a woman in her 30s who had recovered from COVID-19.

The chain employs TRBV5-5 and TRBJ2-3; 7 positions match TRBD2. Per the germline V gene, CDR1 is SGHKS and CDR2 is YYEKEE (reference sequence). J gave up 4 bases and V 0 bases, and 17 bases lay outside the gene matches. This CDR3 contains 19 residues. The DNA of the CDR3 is TGTGCCAGCAGCTTGGAGGGAGCAGGCGCGGGAGTTGGGGCAGATACGCAGTATTTT. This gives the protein CASSLEGAGAGVGADTQYF.

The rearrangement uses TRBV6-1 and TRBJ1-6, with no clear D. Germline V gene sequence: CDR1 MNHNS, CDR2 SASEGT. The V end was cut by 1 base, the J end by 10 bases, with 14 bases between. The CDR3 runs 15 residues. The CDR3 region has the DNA TGTGCCAGCAGTGAAGGGGCAGGTTTCTCCTCACCCCTCCACTTT. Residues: CASSEGAGFSSPLHF.

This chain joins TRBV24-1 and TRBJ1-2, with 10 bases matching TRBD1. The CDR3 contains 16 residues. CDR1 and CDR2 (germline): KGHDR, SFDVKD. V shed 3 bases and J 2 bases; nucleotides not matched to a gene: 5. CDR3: CATSDPDRGSNYGYTF. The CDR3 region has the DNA TGTGCCACCAGTGATCCGGACAGGGGGTCGAACTATGGCTACACCTTC.

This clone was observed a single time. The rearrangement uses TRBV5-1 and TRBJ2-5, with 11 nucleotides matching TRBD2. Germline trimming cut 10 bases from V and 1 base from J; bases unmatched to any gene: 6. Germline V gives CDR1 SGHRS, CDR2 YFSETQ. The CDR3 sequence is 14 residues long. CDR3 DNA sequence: TGCGCCTCCCTAGCGGGGGGCGCCCAAGAGACCCAGTACTTC. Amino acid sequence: CASLAGGAQETQYF.

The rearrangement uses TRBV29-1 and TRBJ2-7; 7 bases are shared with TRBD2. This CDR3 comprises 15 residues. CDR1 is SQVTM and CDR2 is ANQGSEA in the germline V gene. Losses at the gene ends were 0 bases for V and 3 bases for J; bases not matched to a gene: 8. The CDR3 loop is CSVEDPRGGIYEQYF. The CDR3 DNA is TGCAGCGTTGAAGATCCCCGGGGAGGGATCTACGAGCAGTACTTC.

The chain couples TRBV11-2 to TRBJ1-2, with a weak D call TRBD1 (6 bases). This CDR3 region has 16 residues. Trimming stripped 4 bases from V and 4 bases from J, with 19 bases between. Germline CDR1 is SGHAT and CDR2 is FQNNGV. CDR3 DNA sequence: TGTGCCAGCAGCTCAGTCCCTGGACAGAAAATCTATGGCTACACCTTC. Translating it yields CASSSVPGQKIYGYTF.